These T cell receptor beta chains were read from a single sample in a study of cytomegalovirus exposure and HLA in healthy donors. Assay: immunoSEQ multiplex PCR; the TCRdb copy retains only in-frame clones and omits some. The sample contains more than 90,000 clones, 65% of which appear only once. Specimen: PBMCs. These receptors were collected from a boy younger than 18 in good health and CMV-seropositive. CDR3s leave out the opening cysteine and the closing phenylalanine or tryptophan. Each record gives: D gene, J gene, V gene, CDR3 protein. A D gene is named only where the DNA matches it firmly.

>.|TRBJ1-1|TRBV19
ASRLSTGGGEAF
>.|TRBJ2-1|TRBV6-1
ASRGIYNEQF
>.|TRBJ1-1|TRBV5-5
ASSLRFLWRSTEAF
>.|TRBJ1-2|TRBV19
ASRQWHGYT
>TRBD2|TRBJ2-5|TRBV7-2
ASSFQRGGIETQY
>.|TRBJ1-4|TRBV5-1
ASSLGATNEKLF
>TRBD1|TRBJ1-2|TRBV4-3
ASSQAQGAGGYT
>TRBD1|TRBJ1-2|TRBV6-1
ASSRQGMYYGYT
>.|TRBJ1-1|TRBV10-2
ASSKGENTEAF
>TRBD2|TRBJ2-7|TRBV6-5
ASSRSGETYEQY
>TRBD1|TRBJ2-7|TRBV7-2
ASSLAVRGIYEQY
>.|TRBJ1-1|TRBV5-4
ASSLAGGMNTEAF
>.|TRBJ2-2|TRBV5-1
ASSGEPNTGELF
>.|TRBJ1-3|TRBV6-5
ASSYSPSSGNTIY
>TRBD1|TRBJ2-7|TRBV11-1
ASSLGQDRYYEQY
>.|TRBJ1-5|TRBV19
ASSMAGNYQPQH
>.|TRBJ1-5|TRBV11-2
ASSFGRNQPQH
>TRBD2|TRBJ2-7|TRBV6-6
ASRTSGGTYEQY
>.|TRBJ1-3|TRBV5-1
ASSTESGNTIY
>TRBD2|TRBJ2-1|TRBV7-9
ASSLSVILARRSEQF
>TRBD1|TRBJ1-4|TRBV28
ASSPQGTYEKLF
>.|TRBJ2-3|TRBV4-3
ASSQGFGGTDTQY
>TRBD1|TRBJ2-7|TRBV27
ASQRQGAYEQY
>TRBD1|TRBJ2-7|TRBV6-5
ASSLDRDRVNEQY
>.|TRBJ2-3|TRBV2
ASSDRGSYTDTQY
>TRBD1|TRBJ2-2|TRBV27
ASGSGQGNTGELF
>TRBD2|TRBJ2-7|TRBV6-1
ASRAGTSSEQY
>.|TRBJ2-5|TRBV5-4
ASSSKRQVQETQY
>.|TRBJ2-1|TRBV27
ASSFSGYNEQF
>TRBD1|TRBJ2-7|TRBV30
AWTLTGLNEQY
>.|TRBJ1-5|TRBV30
AWSVAHSNQPQH
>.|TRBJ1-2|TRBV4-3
ASSLQGRGDYT
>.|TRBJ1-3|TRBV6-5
ASGNRGNTIY
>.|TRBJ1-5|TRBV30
AWSVRGDQPQH
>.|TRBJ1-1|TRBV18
ASFPGRQGSNTEAF
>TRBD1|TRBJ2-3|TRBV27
ASSLDRRLSADTQY
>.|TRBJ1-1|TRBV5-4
ASSLSGMSTEAF
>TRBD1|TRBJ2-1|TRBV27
ASNPDGQGAGEQF
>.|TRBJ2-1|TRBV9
ASSVDSNPYNEQF
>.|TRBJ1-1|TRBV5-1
ASSLDGGDTEAF
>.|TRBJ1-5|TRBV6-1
ASRAAGGEQPQH
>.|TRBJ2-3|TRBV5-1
ASSLAGGPGADTQY
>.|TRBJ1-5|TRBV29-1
SVVAGSSGNQPQH
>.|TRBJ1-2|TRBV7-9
ASSLVRGSGYT
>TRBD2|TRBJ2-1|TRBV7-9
ASRASGSVYEQF
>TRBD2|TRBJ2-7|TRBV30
AWDDPGGASYEQY
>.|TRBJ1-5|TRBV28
ASSIRDNQPQH
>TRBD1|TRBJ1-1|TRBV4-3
ASSSPGPGTGGTEAF
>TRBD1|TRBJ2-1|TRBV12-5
ASGFSVSTQGVMGNEQF
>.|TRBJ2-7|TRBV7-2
ASSLRGTTYEQY